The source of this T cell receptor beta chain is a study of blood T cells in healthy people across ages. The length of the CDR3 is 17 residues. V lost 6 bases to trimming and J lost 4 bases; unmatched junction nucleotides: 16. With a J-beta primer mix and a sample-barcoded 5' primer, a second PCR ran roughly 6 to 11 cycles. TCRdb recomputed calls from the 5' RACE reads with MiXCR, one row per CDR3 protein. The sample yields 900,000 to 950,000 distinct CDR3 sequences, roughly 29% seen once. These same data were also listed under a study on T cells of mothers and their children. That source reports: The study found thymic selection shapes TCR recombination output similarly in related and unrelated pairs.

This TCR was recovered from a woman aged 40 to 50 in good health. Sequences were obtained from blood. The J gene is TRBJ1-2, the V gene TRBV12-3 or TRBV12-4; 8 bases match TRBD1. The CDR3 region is CASRPGQGRSPGYGYTF. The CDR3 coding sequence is TGTGCCAGCAGGCCCGGACAGGGAAGGTCTCCTGGCTATGGCTACACCTTC.